This T cell receptor beta chain was obtained from a study of CD8 T cells in ankylosing spondylitis (TCRdb year 2017). Turning to the overall study: The study set out to find disease-linked TCR variants by profiling T cell receptor beta repertoires in ankylosing spondylitis patients and healthy donors. In total, the full study cohort was made up of some 110 healthy donors and approximately 24 ankylosing spondylitis patients. Peripheral blood was sampled, and synovial fluid was also collected from ankylosing spondylitis patients.

Synovial fluid samples and blood samples obtained from the same ankylosing spondylitis patients were matched. This clonotype was picked up many times. The specificity of this receptor is unknown. No base quality information exists; no much larger clone differs at one position. The junction shows trimming of 1 base on V and 4 bases on J, plus 11 bases between the germline ends. The CDR3 sequence holds 15 residues, the cysteine and phenylalanine included. Only the CDR3 part of the read is kept: 45 bases, read in frame from the first base. CDR1 MGHRA and CDR2 YSYEKL were looked up in the germline V gene. Sequencing instrument: Illumina HiSeq 2500. TCR beta libraries were prepared by quantitative 5'-RACE with molecular barcodes. Turning to the authors' computational methods: A new computational method, built on a probabilistic model of VDJ rearrangement, was used to identify disease-linked TCR variants. TCRdb reprocessed the public reads (quality trimming at Q25 with fastp, clone calling with MiXCR) and kept in-frame beta chains. Identical CDR3 protein sequences are pooled into one entry, listed with their most common genes and DNA. TCRdb, not the authors, supplied the V and J calls. The table for this sample lists roughly 150,000 distinct CDR3 sequences; around a third of them were counted only once. The ten largest make up 5.5% to 7.5% of the sample.

Study-wide conclusions, independent of this receptor: Significant enrichment of the disease-linked clones was reported in matched synovial fluid samples from ankylosing spondylitis patients. The disease-linked clones had a CD8+ phenotype and were found at relatively low frequencies in peripheral blood. Blood from ankylosing spondylitis patients appeared to be characterized by a TCR beta motif composed of about eight highly homologous amino acid variants. Some of the motif variants had been reported before in the synovial fluid and blood of reactive arthritis patients, a finding that suggests common disease-initiation mechanisms.

What was sequenced was synovial fluid, either unsorted or a sorted T cell fraction (not recorded which). This clonotype originated in a male donor with ankylosing spondylitis. The V and J segments used are TRBV4-1 and TRBJ1-5, with TRBD1 tentatively as D gene (6 bases match). The CDR3 region reads CASSQGRTENQPQHF. The DNA sequence reads TGCGCCAGCAGCCAAGGCAGGACAGAGAATCAGCCCCAGCATTTT.